These 10 T cell receptor beta chains came from one sample sequenced in a study of cytomegalovirus exposure and HLA in healthy donors. The table came from immunoSEQ multiplex PCR; TCRdb's copy has only in-frame clones and leaves some out. In the table there are tens of thousands of clones, nearly 96% of which are singletons. The specimen was PBMCs. All receptors derive from a woman younger than 30 in good health and CMV-seropositive.

V gene TRBV30 combines with J gene TRBJ1-1; possibly TRBD1 for D (6 bases). The CDR3 sequence is 14 residues long. The germline V and J ends were trimmed by 2 bases and 4 bases, with 14 bases remaining between them. CDR1 and CDR2 from the germline V gene are GTSNPN and SVGIG (reference sequence). The CDR3 DNA follows: TGTGCCTGGAGTTACACACAGGGTGCCACTGAAGCTTTCTTT. Its protein product is CAWSYTQGATEAFF.

The gene calls are TRBV15 and TRBJ1-1, with a possible D match to TRBD1 (5 bases). Germline V gives CDR1 LNHNV, CDR2 YYDKDF (reference sequence). This CDR3 has 16 residues. Trimming took off 0 bases at V and 1 base at J, with 12 bases between the two ends. DNA for the CDR3: TGTGCCACCAGCAGAGATCCCGCGACAGCGAACACTGAAGCTTTCTTT. Protein product: CATSRDPATANTEAFF.

V is TRBV2 and J is TRBJ2-7; TRBD2 matches 10 bases. Germline loops: CDR1 SNHLY, CDR2 FYNNEI. This CDR3 is 16 amino acids long. V was clipped by 7 bases and J by 4 bases; unmatched bases: 13. Written as DNA, the CDR3 is TGTGCCAGCACCCACAGGCTAGCGGGAGTAGGGTACGAGCAGTACTTC. It is translated as CASTHRLAGVGYEQYF.

CDR3 coding DNA: TGTGCCAGCAGCTCGAACAGGTACAATCAGCCCCAGCATTTT. Protein: CASSSNRYNQPQHF. This chain links TRBV7-8 with TRBJ1-5, with D perhaps matching TRBD1 (5 bases). The V end lost 4 bases, the J end lost 3 bases, and 10 bases lay between the germline ends. CDR1 is SGHVS and CDR2 is FQNEAQ in the germline V gene. The CDR3 spans 14 residues.

This chain joins TRBV28 and TRBJ1-2; D is perhaps TRBD1 (6 bases). The germline V gene encodes CDR1 MDHEN and CDR2 SYDVKM. Trimming stripped 6 bases from V and 7 bases from J, with 24 bases between. CDR3 size: 16 residues. CDR3 nucleotide sequence: TGTGCCAGCAGGAACTTCCGGGGGGCGGGTAGTGGTGGCTACACCTTC. This encodes CASRNFRGAGSGGYTF.

The chain uses TRBV9 and TRBJ2-6; 7 nucleotides line up with TRBD1. The CDR3 length is 15 residues. Trimming cost V 4 bases and J 4 bases; bases outside gene matches: 5. The V gene's germline CDR1 is SGDLS and CDR2 YYNGEE. CDR3: CASSTTGVGANVLTF. CDR3 DNA sequence: TGTGCCAGCAGCACCACAGGGGTAGGGGCCAACGTCCTGACTTTC.

This chain joins TRBV19 and TRBJ2-2; TRBD2 matches at 10 bases. This CDR3 is built from 17 residues. Germline lookup yields CDR1 LNHDA and CDR2 SQIVND (reference sequence). The trim removed 7 bases at V and 3 bases at J, leaving 11 bases unmatched. CDR3 sequence reads: CASTKRGLAGDTGELFF. CDR3 DNA sequence: TGTGCCAGTACCAAGCGGGGTCTAGCGGGAGACACCGGGGAGCTGTTTTTT. The whole variable domain, filled in from reference TRBV19 and TRBJ2-2, reads DGGITQSPKYLFRKEGQNVTLSCEQNLNHDAMYWYRQDPGQGLRLIYYSQIVNDFQKGDIAEGYSVSREKKESFPLTVTSAQKNPTAFYLCASTKRGLAGDTGELFFGEGSRLTVL.

The rearrangement uses TRBV7-2 and TRBJ2-7; D is undetermined. The CDR3 sequence is 13 residues long. V shed 8 bases and J shed 4 bases, with 15 bases lying between them. Germline assignment: CDR1 SGHTA and CDR2 FQGNSA. The CDR3 sequence: CASAHSTGYEQYF. The CDR3 coding sequence is TGTGCCAGCGCACACTCGACTGGGTACGAGCAGTACTTC.

The CDR3 region has the DNA TGTGCCAGCAGCTTAGCTCCTAGCAAGGAGACCCAGTACTTC. Amino acid sequence: CASSLAPSKETQYF. V gene TRBV7-3 combines with J gene TRBJ2-5, with TRBD2 as a possible D gene (5 bases). Germline V lookup: CDR1 SGHTA, CDR2 FQGTGA. The CDR3 length is 14 residues. V was clipped by 2 bases and J by 5 bases, with 12 bases between them.

V gene TRBV28 combines with J gene TRBJ1-2; 10 nucleotides match TRBD1. In germline, CDR1 is MDHEN, CDR2 SYDVKM. J was trimmed by 3 bases and V by 6 bases; bases with no gene match: 13. The CDR3 is 17 residues long. The CDR3 sequence is CASSGGTGEDADYGYTF. CDR3 nucleotides: TGTGCCAGCAGCGGGGGGACAGGGGAAGACGCGGACTATGGCTACACCTTC.